This TCR beta chain is drawn from a study of cytomegalovirus exposure and HLA in healthy donors. Points on this clone: A read error may account for a junction end that differs from germline.

A multiplex PCR was run with 60 Vbeta primers and 13 Jbeta primers. Assay used: immunoSEQ multiplex PCR; TCRdb lists only in-frame clones, some missing. The profile covers roughly 200,000 clones, with 70% appearing a single time and around 2.6% taken by the ten largest. The sequence derives from a man between 35 and 55 years old in good health and CMV-seropositive. The sequenced sample was PBMCs.

This CDR3 is CSSSFGQAWTGEGKQYF. The CDR3 bases are TGTTCCAGCAGCTTTGGCCAGGCATGGACAGGGGAGGGTAAGCAGTACTTC. The chain joins TRBV7-9 to TRBJ2-7; 9 nucleotides align to TRBD1. The CDR3 is 17 amino acids. The V gene's germline CDR1 is SEHNR and CDR2 FQNEAQ (reference sequence).